This T cell receptor (beta chain) emerged from a study of blood T cell repertoires in COVID-19 (dated by TCRdb to the early 2020s). With respect to the entire study: Collaborator samples came from the United States, Italy and Spain and covered acute and convalescent phases of COVID-19. The prospective study material was composed of cDNA or gDNA derived from T cells, B-cell-depleted T cells, or PBMCs. Subjects who had been exposed to COVID-19, were actively infected with it, or had recovered from it provided the deeply sampled blood TCRbeta repertoires that made up the dataset. The repertoires were released in a freely available public database meant as a resource for research on the immune response to SARS-CoV-2. The samples were drawn from two sources: the first 160 participants of the ongoing ImmuneRACE study, and 1,000 to 1,500 subjects contributed by 6 global collaborators. A de-identified subject ID, COVID-19 status, age in years and sex were almost always included in the sample metadata. Where available, HLA class I and class II types were obtained from metadata supplied by the sample provider rather than from assay-based typing. The full study reports these points: The quantity of clinical and demographic metadata differed by source and by participant and was supplied without curation.

In Seattle, one collaborating source enrolled patients while the infection was active and tracked those patients longitudinally over the course of disease. The collaborating institutions used their own protocols to collect whole blood in K2EDTA tubes. For TCRbeta analysis, collaborators shipped samples as frozen whole blood, isolated PBMCs, or DNA extracted from either of those sample types. The CDR3 covers 14 residues, taking in both the cysteine and the phenylalanine. Only CDR3 DNA is held: 42 bases, read in frame from base 1. CDR1 and CDR2, looked up from the germline V gene, are SGHNT and YENEEA. Deletion took 5 bases off V and 4 bases off J, with a span of 14 bases between the germline ends. The immunoSEQ Assay, a bias-controlled multiplex PCR, was used to amplify TCRbeta CDR3 regions from genomic DNA. As for the original processing: The number of nucleated cells in each sample was estimated by amplification of reference gene primers within the assay. Sequence reads were collapsed and filtered to measure the absolute abundance of every unique TCRbeta CDR3 rearrangement. For each sample, productive Simpson clonality was calculated by taking the square root of Simpson's diversity index across productive rearrangements. TCRdb took over this immuneACCESS table, retaining in-frame rearrangements with V and J assigned. Such tables are incomplete; in checked studies, under half of the missing clones stem from an unresolved V gene, and the remainder is unexplained. Clone size and the V and J calls come from that table; the DNA yielded D and trimming. The sample data list some 240,000 clones, and 88% of these were observed just once. Together, the top ten hold about a tenth of the sample.

Details on this clone: The antigen it binds to is not known. Base qualities are not at hand, and no much larger clone is one base apart.

The sequence is built from TRBV11-3 and TRBJ2-5, with a tentative D gene TRBD1 over 5 matching bases. This sequence originates from a woman aged 70 to 79 with COVID-19, enrolled during active disease. Sequenced sample: peripheral blood. CDR3 loop: CASSPTDTGETQYF. The nucleotides are TGTGCCAGCAGCCCTACGGACACCGGAGAGACCCAGTACTTC.